These T cell receptor beta chains were read from a single sample in a study of T cell changes during pregnancy in multiple sclerosis. The repertoire was sequenced with immunoSEQ multiplex PCR; TCRdb's copy has only in-frame clones and lacks some. The repertoire holds 65,000 to 80,000 clones, with about nine tenths as singletons. This specimen was peripheral blood, taken in the third trimester of pregnancy. The receptors come from a female donor with multiple sclerosis, enrolled in a pregnancy study. Both conserved end residues are part of each CDR3. Fields, in order: J gene, D gene, clone size, V gene, CDR3 protein, CDR3 DNA. D genes are given only for firm matches. Size values are once, few and many counts, or a class for expanded clones, and some rows have none.

TRBJ2-7,NA,NA,TRBV6-1,CASSERDFEYEQYF,TGTGCCAGCAGTGAAAGGGACTTCGAATACGAGCAGTACTTC
TRBJ2-5,NA,NA,TRBV29-1,CSVEVDQGQETQYF,TGCAGCGTTGAAGTAGACCAGGGGCAAGAGACCCAGTACTTC
TRBJ1-4,TRBD1,once,TRBV7-2,CASSEGAWEKLFF,TGTGCCAGCAGTGAGGGGGCGTGGGAAAAACTGTTTTTT
TRBJ2-3,TRBD2,NA,TRBV19,CASSPAGERGATDTQYF,TGTGCCAGTAGTCCGGCTGGTGAGCGGGGGGCCACAGATACGCAGTATTTT
TRBJ1-5,NA,NA,TRBV6-1,CASRSPARPQHF,TGTGCCAGCAGAAGCCCCGCCCGGCCCCAGCATTTT
TRBJ2-2,NA,NA,TRBV7-9,CASSLDLTTNTGELFF,TGTGCCAGCAGCTTAGATTTAACAACGAACACCGGGGAGCTGTTTTTT
TRBJ1-3,NA,NA,TRBV6-1,CASSQGTAMRSGTIYF,TGTGCCAGCAGTCAAGGGACGGCGATGCGGAGCGGCACCATATATTTT
TRBJ2-5,NA,NA,TRBV7-3,CASSFEAGWGETQYF,TGTGCCAGCAGCTTCGAAGCGGGTTGGGGGGAGACCCAGTACTTC
TRBJ1-1,NA,once,TRBV7-9,CASSPQGWTEAFF,TGTGCCAGCAGTCCGCAGGGTTGGACTGAAGCTTTCTTT
TRBJ2-7,NA,NA,TRBV18,CASSPGLQTYEQYF,TGTGCCAGCTCACCAGGTTTGCAGACCTACGAGCAGTACTTC
TRBJ2-7,NA,once,TRBV7-6,CASSSRLDTYEQYF,TGTGCCAGCAGCTCCCGATTAGACACCTACGAGCAGTACTTC
TRBJ1-5,TRBD1,NA,TRBV19,CASSILGQGDNQPQHF,TGTGCCAGTAGTATACTGGGACAGGGTGATAATCAGCCCCAGCATTTT
TRBJ1-1,NA,NA,TRBV11-2,CASSFNRNTEAFF,TGTGCCAGCAGCTTCAATAGAAACACTGAAGCTTTCTTT
TRBJ1-2,NA,once,TRBV28,CASSWPYRVYGYTF,TGTGCCAGCAGCTGGCCATACAGGGTCTATGGCTACACCTTC
TRBJ1-5,NA,NA,TRBV2,CASSVGENQPQHF,TGTGCCAGCAGTGTAGGGGAAAATCAGCCCCAGCATTTT
TRBJ1-4,NA,NA,TRBV5-1,CASSLISANEKLFF,TGCGCCAGCAGCTTGATATCAGCTAATGAAAAACTGTTTTTT
TRBJ2-2,NA,NA,TRBV19,CASSQVNTGELFF,TGTGCCAGTAGTCAGGTGAACACCGGGGAGCTGTTTTTT
TRBJ2-3,TRBD2,NA,TRBV5-4,CASSRAGGGVSDTQYF,TGTGCCAGCAGCCGAGCTGGCGGGGGGGTGTCAGATACGCAGTATTTT
TRBJ2-2,TRBD1,NA,TRBV5-1,CASGSGQMYFGELFF,TGCGCCAGCGGGTCGGGACAGATGTATTTTGGGGAGCTGTTTTTT
TRBJ2-1,NA,NA,TRBV7-2,CASTRDFNEQFF,TGTGCCAGCACCCGGGACTTCAATGAGCAGTTCTTC
TRBJ1-5,NA,NA,TRBV10-3,CAIREQDNSNQPQHF,TGTGCCATCAGGGAGCAGGACAATAGCAATCAGCCCCAGCATTTT
TRBJ2-1,NA,NA,TRBV9,CASSDYYNEQFF,TGTGCCAGCAGCGATTACTACAATGAGCAGTTCTTC
TRBJ1-2,TRBD1,NA,TRBV4-3,CASSHERDRAVYGYTF,TGCGCCAGCAGCCACGAGCGAGACAGGGCGGTCTATGGCTACACCTTC
TRBJ1-1,NA,NA,TRBV11-1,CASSFSSNTEAFF,TGTGCCAGCAGCTTTTCGTCGAACACTGAAGCTTTCTTT
TRBJ1-2,NA,NA,TRBV6-1,CASSEALIGGGYTF,TGTGCCAGCAGTGAAGCCCTTATAGGGGGAGGCTACACCTTC
TRBJ2-1,NA,NA,TRBV14,CASRQQGFGSYNEQFF,TGTGCCAGCAGGCAGCAGGGCTTTGGCTCCTACAATGAGCAGTTCTTC
TRBJ1-1,NA,NA,TRBV7-7,CASSLAQGSTEAFF,TGTGCCAGCAGCTTAGCGCAGGGTAGCACTGAAGCTTTCTTT
TRBJ2-3,NA,NA,TRBV9,CASSAGRLPPDTQYF,TGTGCCAGCAGCGCAGGGAGGCTGCCCCCGGATACGCAGTATTTT
TRBJ1-2,NA,NA,TRBV9,CASSVAVGDGYTF,TGTGCCAGCAGCGTAGCCGTCGGAGATGGCTACACCTTC
TRBJ1-4,TRBD1,NA,TRBV28,CASSHYRGRWEKLFF,TGTGCCAGCAGCCACTACAGGGGGCGATGGGAAAAACTGTTTTTT
TRBJ2-3,TRBD2,NA,TRBV5-1,CASSLYGTRRGSDTQYF,TGCGCCAGCAGCTTGTACGGGACTAGACGGGGTTCAGATACGCAGTATTTT
TRBJ2-7,NA,NA,TRBV10-2,CASRGYVTDTYEQYF,TGCGCCAGCAGGGGGTACGTGACAGATACCTACGAGCAGTACTTC
TRBJ1-5,TRBD1,NA,TRBV9,CASSVSGGSNQPQHF,TGTGCCAGCAGCGTATCAGGGGGGAGCAATCAGCCCCAGCATTTT
TRBJ2-2,NA,few,TRBV6-6,CASTLDRNTGELFF,TGTGCCAGCACCTTAGACAGGAACACCGGGGAGCTGTTTTTT
TRBJ2-7,TRBD1,NA,TRBV7-6,CASSLAGQAYEQYF,TGTGCCAGCAGCTTAGCGGGACAGGCCTACGAGCAGTACTTC
TRBJ2-1,NA,NA,TRBV5-6,CASSLEVFFGTWNEQFF,TGTGCCAGCAGCTTGGAGGTCTTCTTTGGGACATGGAATGAGCAGTTCTTC
TRBJ1-1,NA,NA,TRBV19,CASSIGTAGNTEAFF,TGTGCCAGTAGTATAGGGACGGCGGGGAACACTGAAGCTTTCTTT
TRBJ1-5,NA,once,TRBV4-1,CASSQDQGMMQPQHF,TGCGCCAGCAGCCAAGACCAGGGAATGATGCAGCCCCAGCATTTT
TRBJ2-7,NA,once,TRBV7-8,CASSLVAGISYEQYF,TGTGCCAGCAGCTTAGTGGCAGGAATATCCTACGAGCAGTACTTC
TRBJ1-1,TRBD1,NA,TRBV15,CATSRADRAEAFF,TGTGCCACCAGCAGAGCTGACAGGGCTGAAGCTTTCTTT
TRBJ2-1,NA,NA,TRBV14,CASSQGLDLSYNEQFF,TGTGCCAGCAGCCAAGGCCTAGATCTCTCCTACAATGAGCAGTTCTTC
TRBJ1-5,NA,few,TRBV7-9,CASSDGTGNQPQHF,TGTGCCAGCAGCGATGGGACTGGCAATCAGCCCCAGCATTTT
TRBJ1-5,TRBD1,NA,TRBV5-5,CASSLFETGGEPQHF,TGTGCCAGCAGCTTGTTTGAGACAGGGGGCGAGCCCCAGCATTTT
TRBJ2-7,TRBD2,NA,TRBV5-1,CASSIGRAYEQYF,TGCGCCAGCAGCATCGGGAGGGCCTACGAGCAGTACTTC
TRBJ2-2,NA,NA,TRBV25-1,CASRRQQNGELFF,TGTGCCAGCAGGAGGCAGCAAAACGGGGAGCTGTTTTTT
TRBJ2-3,NA,NA,TRBV7-2,CASSLAWWLNTDTQYF,TGTGCCAGCAGCTTAGCGTGGTGGCTTAACACAGATACGCAGTATTTT
TRBJ1-6,NA,NA,TRBV29-1,CSVATSNRSPLHF,TGCAGCGTTGCAACCAGTAATCGTTCACCCCTCCACTTT
TRBJ2-5,NA,NA,TRBV19,CASSIRSYQETQYF,TGTGCCAGTAGTATACGGTCGTACCAAGAGACCCAGTACTTC
TRBJ2-7,TRBD2,NA,TRBV19,CASSARLAGKRGEQYF,TGTGCCAGTAGTGCCCGACTAGCGGGCAAGCGAGGCGAGCAGTACTTC
TRBJ2-7,NA,NA,TRBV4-1,CASSHAHTVTGPIPYEQYF,TGCGCCAGCAGCCACGCCCATACCGTCACAGGGCCGATACCCTACGAGCAGTACTTC